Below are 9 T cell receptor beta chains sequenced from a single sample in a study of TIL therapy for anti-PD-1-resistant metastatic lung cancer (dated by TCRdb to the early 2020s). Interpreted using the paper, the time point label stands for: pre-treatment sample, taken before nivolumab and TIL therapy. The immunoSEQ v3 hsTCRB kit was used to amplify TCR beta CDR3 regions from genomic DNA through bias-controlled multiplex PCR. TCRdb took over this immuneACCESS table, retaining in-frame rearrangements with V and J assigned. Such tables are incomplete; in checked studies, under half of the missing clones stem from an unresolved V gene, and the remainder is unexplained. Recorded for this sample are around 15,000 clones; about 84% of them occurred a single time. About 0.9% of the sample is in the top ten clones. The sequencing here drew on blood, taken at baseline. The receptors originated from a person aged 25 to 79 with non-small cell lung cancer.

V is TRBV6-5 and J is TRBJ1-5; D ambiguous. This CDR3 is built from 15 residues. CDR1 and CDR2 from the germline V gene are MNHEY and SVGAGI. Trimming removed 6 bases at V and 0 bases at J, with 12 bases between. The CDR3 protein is CASRRSQRSNQPQHF. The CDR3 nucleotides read TGTGCCAGCAGGCGCTCTCAACGTAGCAATCAGCCCCAGCATTTT.

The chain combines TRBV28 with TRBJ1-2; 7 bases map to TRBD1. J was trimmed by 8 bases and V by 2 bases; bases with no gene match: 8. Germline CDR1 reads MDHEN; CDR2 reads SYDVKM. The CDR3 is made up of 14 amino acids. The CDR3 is CASSLGQGVEGYTF. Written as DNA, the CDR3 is TGTGCCAGCAGTTTAGGTCAGGGGGTAGAGGGCTACACCTTC.

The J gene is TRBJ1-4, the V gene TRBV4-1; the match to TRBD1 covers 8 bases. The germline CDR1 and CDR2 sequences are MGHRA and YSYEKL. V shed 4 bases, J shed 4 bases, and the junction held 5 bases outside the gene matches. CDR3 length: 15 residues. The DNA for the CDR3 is TGCGCCAGCAGCCCAAAGACAGGGGATAATGAAAAACTGTTTTTT. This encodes CASSPKTGDNEKLFF.

The CDR3 sequence: CASGLVRPQGPYEQYF. DNA for the CDR3: TGTGCTAGTGGTTTGGTTCGCCCCCAGGGCCCCTACGAGCAGTACTTC. The rearrangement uses TRBV12-5 and TRBJ2-7, with D tentatively TRBD1 (5 bases). CDR3 size: 16 residues. Trimming removed 0 bases at V and 2 bases at J, with 14 bases between. Germline V gene lookup returns CDR1 LGHNT and CDR2 FRNRAP.

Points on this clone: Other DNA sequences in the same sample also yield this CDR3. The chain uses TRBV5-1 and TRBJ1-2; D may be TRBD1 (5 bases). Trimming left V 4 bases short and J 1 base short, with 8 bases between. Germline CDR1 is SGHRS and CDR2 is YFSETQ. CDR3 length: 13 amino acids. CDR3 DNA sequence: TGCGCCAGCAGCCCGGACATTAACTATGGCTACACCTTC. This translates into CASSPDINYGYTF.

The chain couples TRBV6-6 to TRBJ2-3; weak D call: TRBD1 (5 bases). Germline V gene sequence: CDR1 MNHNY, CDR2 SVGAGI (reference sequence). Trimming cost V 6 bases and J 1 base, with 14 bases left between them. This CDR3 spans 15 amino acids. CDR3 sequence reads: CASRGQGLGTDTQYF. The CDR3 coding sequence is TGTGCCAGCAGGGGGCAAGGGCTGGGCACAGATACGCAGTATTTT.

The CDR3 sequence: CASSPPSGHQETQYF. CDR3 nucleotide sequence: TGTGCCAGCAGCCCACCTAGCGGACACCAAGAGACCCAGTACTTC. The gene calls are TRBV7-2 and TRBJ2-5; 7 bases are shared with TRBD2. This CDR3 is built from 15 residues. From germline, CDR1 is SGHTA and CDR2 FQGNSA. V lost 5 bases to trimming and J lost 0 bases; unmatched junction nucleotides: 6.

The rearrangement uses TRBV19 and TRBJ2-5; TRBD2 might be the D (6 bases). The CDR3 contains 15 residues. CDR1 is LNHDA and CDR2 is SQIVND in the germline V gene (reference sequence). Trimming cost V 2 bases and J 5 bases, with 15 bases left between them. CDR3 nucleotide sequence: TGTGCCAGTAGTATATCTGGCGGGACGCTGGAGACCCAGTACTTC. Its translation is CASSISGGTLETQYF.

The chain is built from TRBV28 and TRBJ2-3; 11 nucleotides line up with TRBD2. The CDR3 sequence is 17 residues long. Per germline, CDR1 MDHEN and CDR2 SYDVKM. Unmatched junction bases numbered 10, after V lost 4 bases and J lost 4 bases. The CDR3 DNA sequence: TGTGCCAGCAGTTCGCCCCGAGGTAGCGGGAGGGCAGATACGCAGTATTTT. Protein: CASSSPRGSGRADTQYF.